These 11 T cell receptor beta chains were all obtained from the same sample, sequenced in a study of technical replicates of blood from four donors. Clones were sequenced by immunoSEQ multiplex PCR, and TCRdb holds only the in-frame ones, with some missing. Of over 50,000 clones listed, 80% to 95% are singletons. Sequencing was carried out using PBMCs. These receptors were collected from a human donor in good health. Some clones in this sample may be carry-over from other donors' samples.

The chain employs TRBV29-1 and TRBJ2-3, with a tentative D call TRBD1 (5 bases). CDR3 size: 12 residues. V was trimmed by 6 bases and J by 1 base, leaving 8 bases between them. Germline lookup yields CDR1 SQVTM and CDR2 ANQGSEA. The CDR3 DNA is TGCAGCGTCGACAGCGGCACAGATACGCAGTATTTT. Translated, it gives CSVDSGTDTQYF.

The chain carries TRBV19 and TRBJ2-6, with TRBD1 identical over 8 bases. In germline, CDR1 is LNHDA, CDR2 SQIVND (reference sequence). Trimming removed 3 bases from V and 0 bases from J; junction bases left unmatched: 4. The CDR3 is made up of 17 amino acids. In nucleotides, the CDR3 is TGTGCCAGTAGTATGTCGGACAGGGTCTCTGGGGCCAACGTCCTGACTTTC. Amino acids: CASSMSDRVSGANVLTF. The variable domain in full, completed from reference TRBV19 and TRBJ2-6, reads DGGITQSPKYLFRKEGQNVTLSCEQNLNHDAMYWYRQDPGQGLRLIYYSQIVNDFQKGDIAEGYSVSREKKESFPLTVTSAQKNPTAFYLCASSMSDRVSGANVLTFGAGSRLTVL.

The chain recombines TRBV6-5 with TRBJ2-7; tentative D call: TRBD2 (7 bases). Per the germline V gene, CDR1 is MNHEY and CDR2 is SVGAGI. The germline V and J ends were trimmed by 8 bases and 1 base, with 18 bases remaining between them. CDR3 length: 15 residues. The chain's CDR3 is CASGESRGGSYEQYF. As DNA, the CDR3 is TGTGCCAGCGGGGAGTCGAGGGGGGGTTCCTACGAGCAGTACTTC.

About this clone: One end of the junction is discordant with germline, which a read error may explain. The CDR3 coding sequence is TGCGCCAGCAGCCCCCGGACAGGGAACAGTGAAGCTTTCTTT. This sequence encodes CASSPRTGNSEAFF. V usage is TRBV5-1 and J usage is TRBJ1-1; 8 bases align to TRBD1. The CDR3 loop spans 14 amino acids. Germline V gives CDR1 SGHRS, CDR2 YFSETQ.

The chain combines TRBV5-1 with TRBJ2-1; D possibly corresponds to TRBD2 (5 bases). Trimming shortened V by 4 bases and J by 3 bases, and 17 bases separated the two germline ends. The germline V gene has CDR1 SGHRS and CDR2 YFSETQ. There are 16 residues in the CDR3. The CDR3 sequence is CASSGWSGESYNEQFF. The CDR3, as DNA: TGCGCCAGCAGCGGATGGAGCGGAGAAAGCTACAATGAGCAGTTCTTC.

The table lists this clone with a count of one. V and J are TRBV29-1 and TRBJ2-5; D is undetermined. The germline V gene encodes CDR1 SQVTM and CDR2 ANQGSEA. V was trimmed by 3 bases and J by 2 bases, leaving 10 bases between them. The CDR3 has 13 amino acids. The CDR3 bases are TGCAGCGTTGATGCAGGTGGACAAGAGACCCAGTACTTC. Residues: CSVDAGGQETQYF.

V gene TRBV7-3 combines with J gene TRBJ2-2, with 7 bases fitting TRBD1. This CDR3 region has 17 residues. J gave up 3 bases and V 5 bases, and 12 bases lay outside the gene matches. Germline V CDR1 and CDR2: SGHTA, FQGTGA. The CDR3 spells CASSPYRQGMDTGELFF. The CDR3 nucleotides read TGTGCCAGCAGCCCATACCGACAGGGCATGGACACCGGGGAGCTGTTTTTT.

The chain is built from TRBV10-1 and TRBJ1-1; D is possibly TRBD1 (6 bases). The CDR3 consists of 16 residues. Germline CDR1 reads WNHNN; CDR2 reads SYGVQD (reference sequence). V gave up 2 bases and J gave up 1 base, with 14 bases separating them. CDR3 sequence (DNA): TGCGCCAGCAGTGAGCCCCCCGGGACAACGAACACTGAAGCTTTCTTT. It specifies CASSEPPGTTNTEAFF.

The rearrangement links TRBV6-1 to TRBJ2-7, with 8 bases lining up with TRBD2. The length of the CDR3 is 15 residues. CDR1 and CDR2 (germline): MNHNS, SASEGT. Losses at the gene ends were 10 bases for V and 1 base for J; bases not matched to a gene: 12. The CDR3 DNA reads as TGTGCCACGGGGGGGACGCGGGGGCCTTCCTACGAGCAGTACTTC. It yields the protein CATGGTRGPSYEQYF.

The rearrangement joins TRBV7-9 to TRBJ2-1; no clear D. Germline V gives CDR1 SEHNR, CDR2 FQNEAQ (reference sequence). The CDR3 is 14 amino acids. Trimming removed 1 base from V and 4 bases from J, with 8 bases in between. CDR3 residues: CASSLGQQYNEQFF. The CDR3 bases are TGTGCCAGCAGCTTAGGACAACAGTACAATGAGCAGTTCTTC.

The CDR3 DNA sequence: TGTGCCAGCAATGGAGGGGGCCACGAGCAGTACTTC. The encoded protein is CASNGGGHEQYF. The rearrangement joins TRBV2 to TRBJ2-7; a possible D gene is TRBD1 (7 bases). Germline V gene data show CDR1 as SNHLY and CDR2 as FYNNEI. The CDR3 spans 12 residues. Trimming removed 7 bases at V and 5 bases at J, with 12 bases between.